This T cell receptor (beta chain) was identified in a study of T cells expressing NK-cell markers. Study results and limitations: Dominant NKG2C+ clonotypes were found to form roughly 1.0-7.0% of CD8+ T cells in six donors.

Germline CDR1 LNHNV, CDR2 YYDKDF (reference sequence). The CDR3 length is 20 residues. From its re-call of the 5' RACE reads, TCRdb lists each CDR3 protein once, without DNA. Its clone listing holds fewer than 200,000 distinct CDR3 sequences. About this clonotype: Its specificity is unknown.

This clonotype was sampled from a woman aged 18 to 75 in good health. The specimen was blood T cells: a sorted CD56 or NKG2C T cell subset, CD4+ or CD8+ T cells, or bulk PBMC T cells (not recorded which). The rearrangement links TRBV15 to TRBJ2-1; checking the TCRdb D call of TRBD2 is not possible without DNA. This CDR3 reads CATSRLFGTSGSLGYNEQFF.